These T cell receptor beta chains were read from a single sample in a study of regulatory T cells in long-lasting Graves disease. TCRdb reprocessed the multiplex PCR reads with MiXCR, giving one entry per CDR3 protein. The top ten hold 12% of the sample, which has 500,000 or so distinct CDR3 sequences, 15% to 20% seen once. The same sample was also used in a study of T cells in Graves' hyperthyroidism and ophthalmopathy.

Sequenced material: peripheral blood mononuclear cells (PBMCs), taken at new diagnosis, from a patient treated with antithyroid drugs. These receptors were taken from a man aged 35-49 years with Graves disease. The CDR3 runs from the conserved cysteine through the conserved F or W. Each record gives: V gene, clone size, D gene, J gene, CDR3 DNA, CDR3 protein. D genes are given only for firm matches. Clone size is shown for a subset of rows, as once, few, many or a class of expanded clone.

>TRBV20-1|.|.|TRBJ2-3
TGCAGTGTGCCCAGGGGATTCACAGATACGCAGTATTTT
CSVPRGFTDTQYF
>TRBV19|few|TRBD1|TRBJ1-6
TGTGCCAGTAGTATAAGGACCGGGACAGGAAACTCACCCCTCCACTTT
CASSIRTGTGNSPLHF
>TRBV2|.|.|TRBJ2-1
TGTGCCAGCTTAACAGGGAGGTTCAATGAGCAGTTCTTC
CASLTGRFNEQFF
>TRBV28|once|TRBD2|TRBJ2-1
TGTGCCAGCACTCAACTAGCGGGCCCCAATGAGCAGTTCTTC
CASTQLAGPNEQFF
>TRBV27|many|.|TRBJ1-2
TGTGCCAGCAGTTCTACCCTGGGATCAGGGCTCTATGGCTACACCTTC
CASSSTLGSGLYGYTF
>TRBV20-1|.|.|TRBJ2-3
TGCAGTGCTAGAGGGTTTCAACTCAGCACAGATACGCAGTATTTT
CSARGFQLSTDTQYF
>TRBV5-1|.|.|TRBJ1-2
TGCGCCAGCAGCTTGGGGGGCAAGATGGGTGGCTACACCTTC
CASSLGGKMGGYTF
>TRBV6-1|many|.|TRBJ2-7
TGTGCCAGCAGAATCCTCGGGGGCTACGAGCAGTACTTC
CASRILGGYEQYF
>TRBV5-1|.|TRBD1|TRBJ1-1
TGCGCCAGCAGCTTCGCGGGACAGGGGTACGGTGAAGCTTTCTTT
CASSFAGQGYGEAFF
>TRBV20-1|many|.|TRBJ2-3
TGCAGTGGCACAGGGGGGGGCACAGATACGCAGTATTTT
CSGTGGGTDTQYF
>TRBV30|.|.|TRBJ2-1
TGTGCCTGGAGTAATTGGCGGGCTAACAATGAGCAGTTCTTC
CAWSNWRANNEQFF
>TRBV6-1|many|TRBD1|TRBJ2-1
TGTGCCAGCAGTGAAACAGGGGATTCCTACAATGAGCAGTTCTTC
CASSETGDSYNEQFF
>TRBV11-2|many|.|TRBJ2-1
TGTGCCAGCAGCTTGGCCAATTACCACAATGAGCAGTTCTTC
CASSLANYHNEQFF
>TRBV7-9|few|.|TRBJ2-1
TGTGCCAGCAGCTTAGGAAGGGCTCGTCGGCAGTTCTTC
CASSLGRARRQFF
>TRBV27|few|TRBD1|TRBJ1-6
TGTGCCAGCAGTTTAGACAGGGGGGGATCACCCCTCCACTTT
CASSLDRGGSPLHF
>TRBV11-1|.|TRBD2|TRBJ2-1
TGTGCCAGCAACAACATAGCGGGAGGAGGGGATGAGCAGTTCTTC
CASNNIAGGGDEQFF
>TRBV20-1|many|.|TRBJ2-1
TGCAGTGCTATGCCGGGTGTGAATGAGCAGTTCTTC
CSAMPGVNEQFF
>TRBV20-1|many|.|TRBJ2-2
TGCAGTGCTAGTACGGCCAGAAACACCGGGGAGCTGTTTTTT
CSASTARNTGELFF
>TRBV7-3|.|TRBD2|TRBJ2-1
TGTGCCAGCAGCTTCAGGACTAGCGGGACAAATGAGCAGTTCTTC
CASSFRTSGTNEQFF
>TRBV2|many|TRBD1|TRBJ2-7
TGTGCCAGCAGGGTGGACAGGAGCTACGAGCAGTACTTC
CASRVDRSYEQYF
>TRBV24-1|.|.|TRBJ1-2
TGTGCCACCAGTGACCCGGACAGCTATGGCTACACCTTC
CATSDPDSYGYTF
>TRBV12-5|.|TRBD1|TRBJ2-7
TGTGCTAGTGGTCAAACCCCGACAGGGTTGGAGCAGTACTTC
CASGQTPTGLEQYF
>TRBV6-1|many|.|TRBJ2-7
TGTGCCAGCAACCAACCGGGGCGAAACTACGAGCAGTACTTC
CASNQPGRNYEQYF
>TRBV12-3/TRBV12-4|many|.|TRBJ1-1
TGTGCCAGCAGTTTAGAGCGAATGAACACTGAAGCTTTCTTT
CASSLERMNTEAFF